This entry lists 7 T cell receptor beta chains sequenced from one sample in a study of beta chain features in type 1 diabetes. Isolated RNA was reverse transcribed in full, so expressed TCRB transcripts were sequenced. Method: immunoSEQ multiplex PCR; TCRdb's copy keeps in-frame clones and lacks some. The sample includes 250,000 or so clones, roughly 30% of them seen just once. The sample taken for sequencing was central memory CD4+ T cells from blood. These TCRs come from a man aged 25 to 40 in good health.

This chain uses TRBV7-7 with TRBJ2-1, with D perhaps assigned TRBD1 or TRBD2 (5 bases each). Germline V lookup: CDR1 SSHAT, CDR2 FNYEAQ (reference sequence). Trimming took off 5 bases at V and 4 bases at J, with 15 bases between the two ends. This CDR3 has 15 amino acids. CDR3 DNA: TGTGCCAGCAGCCCCGGGACCGCAGCGTACAATGAGCAGTTCTTC. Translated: CASSPGTAAYNEQFF.

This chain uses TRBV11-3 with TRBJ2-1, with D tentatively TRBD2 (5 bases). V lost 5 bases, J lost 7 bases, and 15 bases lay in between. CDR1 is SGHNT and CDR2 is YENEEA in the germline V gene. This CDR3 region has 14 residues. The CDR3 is CASSPLRGSNEQFF. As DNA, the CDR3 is TGTGCCAGCAGCCCCCTTCGAGGGAGTAATGAGCAGTTCTTC.

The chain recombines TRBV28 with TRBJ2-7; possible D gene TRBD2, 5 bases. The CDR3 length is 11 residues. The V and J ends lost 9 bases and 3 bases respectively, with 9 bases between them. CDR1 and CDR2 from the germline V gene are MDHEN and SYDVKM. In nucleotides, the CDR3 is TGTGCCAGTGGACTGATCTACGAGCAGTACTTC. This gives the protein CASGLIYEQYF.

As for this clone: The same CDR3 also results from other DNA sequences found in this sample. CDR3 coding DNA: TGCAGCGCTAGACAGGGAAACACTGAAGCTTTCTTT. Amino acids: CSARQGNTEAFF. The rearrangement uses TRBV29-1 and TRBJ1-1, with 7 bases matching TRBD1. CDR3 length: 12 amino acids. Germline CDR1 SQVTM, CDR2 ANQGSEA. J was trimmed by 2 bases and V by 7 bases; bases with no gene match: 4.

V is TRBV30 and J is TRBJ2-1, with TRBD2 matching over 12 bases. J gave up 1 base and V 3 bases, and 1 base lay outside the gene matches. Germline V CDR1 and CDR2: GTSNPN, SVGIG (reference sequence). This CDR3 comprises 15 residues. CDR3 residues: CAWRGLAGSYNEQFF. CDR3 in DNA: TGTGCCTGGAGGGGACTAGCGGGTTCCTACAATGAGCAGTTCTTC. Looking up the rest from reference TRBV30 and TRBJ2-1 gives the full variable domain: SQTIHQWPATLVQPVGSPLSLECTVEGTSNPNLYWYRQAAGRGLQLLFYSVGIGQISSEVPQNLSASRPQDRQFILSSKKLLLSDSGFYLCAWRGLAGSYNEQFFGPGTRLTVL.

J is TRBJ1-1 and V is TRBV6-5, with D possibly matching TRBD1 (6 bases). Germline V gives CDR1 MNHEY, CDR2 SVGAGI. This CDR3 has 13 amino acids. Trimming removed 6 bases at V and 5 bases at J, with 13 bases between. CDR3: CASSFGQLTEAFF. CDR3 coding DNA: TGTGCCAGCAGCTTCGGACAGCTGACTGAAGCTTTCTTT.

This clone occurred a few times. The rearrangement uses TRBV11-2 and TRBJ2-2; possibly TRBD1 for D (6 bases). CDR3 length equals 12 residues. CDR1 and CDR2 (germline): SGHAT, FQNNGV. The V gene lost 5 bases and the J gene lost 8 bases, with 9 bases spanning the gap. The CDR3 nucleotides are TGTGCCAGCAGCCCTGGGACAGGGGAGCTGTTTTTT. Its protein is CASSPGTGELFF.